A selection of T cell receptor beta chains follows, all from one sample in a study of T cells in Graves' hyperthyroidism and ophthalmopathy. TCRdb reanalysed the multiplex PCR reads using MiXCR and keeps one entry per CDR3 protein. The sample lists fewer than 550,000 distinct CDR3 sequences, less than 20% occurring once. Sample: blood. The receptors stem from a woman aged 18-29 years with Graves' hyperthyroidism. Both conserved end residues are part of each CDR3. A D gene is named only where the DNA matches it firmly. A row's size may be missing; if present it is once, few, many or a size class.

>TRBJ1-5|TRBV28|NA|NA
CASSLSWGLSQPQHF
TGTGCCAGCAGTTTATCTTGGGGGTTGAGTCAGCCCCAGCATTTT
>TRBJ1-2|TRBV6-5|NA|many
CASSYTDRTYGYTF
TGTGCCAGCAGTTACACGGACAGAACTTACGGCTACACCTTC
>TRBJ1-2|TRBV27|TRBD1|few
CASSSLRTGYLNRKGYTF
TGTGCCAGCAGTTCACTGAGGACAGGGTATTTAAATAGGAAGGGCTACACCTTC
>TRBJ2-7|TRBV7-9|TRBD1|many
CASSFSKRQGPFYEQYF
TGTGCCAGCAGCTTCTCAAAACGACAGGGGCCATTCTACGAGCAGTACTTC
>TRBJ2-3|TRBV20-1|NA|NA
CSATRASGAGDTQYF
TGCAGTGCTACCCGGGCTAGTGGGGCGGGAGATACGCAGTATTTT
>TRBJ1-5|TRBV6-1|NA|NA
CASSLSGTKQHF
TGTGCCAGCAGCCTCTCCGGGACCAAACAGCATTTT
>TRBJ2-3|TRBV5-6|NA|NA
CASTTKDREALVDTQYF
TGTGCCAGCACTACGAAAGACAGGGAGGCGCTCGTAGATACGCAGTATTTT
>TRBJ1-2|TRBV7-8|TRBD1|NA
CASSPQGAGNYGYAF
TGTGCCAGCAGCCCGCAGGGGGCTGGGAACTATGGCTACGCCTTC
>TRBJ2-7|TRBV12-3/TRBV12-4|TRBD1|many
CASRETGGSSYEQYF
TGTGCCAGCAGGGAGACAGGGGGGAGCTCCTACGAGCAGTACTTC
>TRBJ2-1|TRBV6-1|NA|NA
CAARLDRSYNEQFF
TGTGCCGCCAGGTTGGACCGCTCCTACAATGAGCAGTTCTTC
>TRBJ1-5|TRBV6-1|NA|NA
CASRGSRDLLRLGNQPQHF
TGTGCCAGCAGGGGAAGCAGGGATCTCTTAAGGTTGGGCAATCAGCCCCAGCATTTT
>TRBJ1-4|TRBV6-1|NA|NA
CASSAMAGTDEKLFF
TGTGCCAGCAGCGCCATGGCGGGTACCGATGAAAAACTGTTTTTT